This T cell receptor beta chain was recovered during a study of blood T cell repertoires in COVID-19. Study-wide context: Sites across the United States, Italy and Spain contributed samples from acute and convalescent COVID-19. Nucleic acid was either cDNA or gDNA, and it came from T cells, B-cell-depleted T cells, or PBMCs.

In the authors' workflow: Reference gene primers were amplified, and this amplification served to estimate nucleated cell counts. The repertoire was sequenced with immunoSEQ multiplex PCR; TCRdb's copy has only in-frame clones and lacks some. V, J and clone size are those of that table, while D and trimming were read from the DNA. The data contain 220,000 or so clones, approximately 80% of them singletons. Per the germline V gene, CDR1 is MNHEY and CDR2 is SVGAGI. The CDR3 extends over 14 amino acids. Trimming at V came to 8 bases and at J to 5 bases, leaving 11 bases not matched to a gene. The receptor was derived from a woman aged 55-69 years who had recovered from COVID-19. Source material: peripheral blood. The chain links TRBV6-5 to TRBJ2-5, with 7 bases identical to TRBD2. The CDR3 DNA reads TGTGCCAGCGGGAGGGACTTTCGCGAGGAGACCCAGTACTTC. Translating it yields CASGRDFREETQYF.